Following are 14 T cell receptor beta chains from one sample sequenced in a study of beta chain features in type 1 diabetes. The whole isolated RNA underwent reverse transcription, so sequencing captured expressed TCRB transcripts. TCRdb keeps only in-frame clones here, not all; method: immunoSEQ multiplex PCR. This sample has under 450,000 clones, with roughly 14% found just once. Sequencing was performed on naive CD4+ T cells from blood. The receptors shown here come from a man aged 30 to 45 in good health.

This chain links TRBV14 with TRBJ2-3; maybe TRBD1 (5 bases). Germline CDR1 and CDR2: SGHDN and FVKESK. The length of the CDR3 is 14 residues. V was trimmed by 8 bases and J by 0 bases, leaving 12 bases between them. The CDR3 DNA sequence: TGTGCCAGCCGACAGTACGGTAGCACAGATACGCAGTATTTT. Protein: CASRQYGSTDTQYF.

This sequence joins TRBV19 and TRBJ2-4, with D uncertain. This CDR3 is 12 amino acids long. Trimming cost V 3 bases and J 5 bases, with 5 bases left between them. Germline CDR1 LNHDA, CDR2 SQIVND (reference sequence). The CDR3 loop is CASSIPENIQYF. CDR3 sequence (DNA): TGTGCCAGTAGTATCCCGGAAAACATTCAGTACTTC. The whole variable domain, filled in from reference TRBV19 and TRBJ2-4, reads DGGITQSPKYLFRKEGQNVTLSCEQNLNHDAMYWYRQDPGQGLRLIYYSQIVNDFQKGDIAEGYSVSREKKESFPLTVTSAQKNPTAFYLCASSIPENIQYFGAGTRLSVL.

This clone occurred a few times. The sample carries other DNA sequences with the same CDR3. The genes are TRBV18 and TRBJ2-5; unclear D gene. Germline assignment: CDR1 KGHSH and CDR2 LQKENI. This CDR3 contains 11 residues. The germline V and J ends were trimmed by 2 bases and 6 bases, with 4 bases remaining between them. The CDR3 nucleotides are TGTGCCAGCTCACCATTGAAGACCCAGTACTTC. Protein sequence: CASSPLKTQYF.

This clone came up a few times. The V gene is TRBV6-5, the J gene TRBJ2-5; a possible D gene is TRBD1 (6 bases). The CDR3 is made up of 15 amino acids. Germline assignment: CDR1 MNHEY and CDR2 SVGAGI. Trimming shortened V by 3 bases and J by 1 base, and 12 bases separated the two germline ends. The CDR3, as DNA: TGTGCCAGCAGTTATCGAACAGGGTTCCAAGAGACCCAGTACTTC. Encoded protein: CASSYRTGFQETQYF.

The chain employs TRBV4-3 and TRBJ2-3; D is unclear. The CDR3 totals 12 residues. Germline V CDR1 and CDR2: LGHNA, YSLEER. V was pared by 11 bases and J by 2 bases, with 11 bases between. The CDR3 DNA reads TGCGCCCCTCGACTTATCACAGATACGCAGTATTTT. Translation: CAPRLITDTQYF.

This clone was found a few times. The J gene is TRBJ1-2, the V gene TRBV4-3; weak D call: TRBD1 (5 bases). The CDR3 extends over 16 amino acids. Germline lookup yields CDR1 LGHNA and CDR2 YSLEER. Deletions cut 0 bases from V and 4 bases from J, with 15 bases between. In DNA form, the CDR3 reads TGCGCCAGCAGCCAAGATTTCGGTAGGGGCAGCTATGGCTACACCTTC. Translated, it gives CASSQDFGRGSYGYTF.

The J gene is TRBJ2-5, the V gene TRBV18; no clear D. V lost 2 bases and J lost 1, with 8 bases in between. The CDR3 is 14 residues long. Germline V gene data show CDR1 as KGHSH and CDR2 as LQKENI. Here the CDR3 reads CASSPKHSQETQYF. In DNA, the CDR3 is TGTGCCAGCTCACCAAAACACAGCCAAGAGACCCAGTACTTC. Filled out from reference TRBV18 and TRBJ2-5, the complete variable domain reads NAGVMQNPRHLVRRRGQEARLRCSPMKGHSHVYWYRQLPEEGLKFMVYLQKENIIDESGMPKERFSAEFPKEGPSILRIQQVVRGDSAAYFCASSPKHSQETQYFGPGTRLLVL.

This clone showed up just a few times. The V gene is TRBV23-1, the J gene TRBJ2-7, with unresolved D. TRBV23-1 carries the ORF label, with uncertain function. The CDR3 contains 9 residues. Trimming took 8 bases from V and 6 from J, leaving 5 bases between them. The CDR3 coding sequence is TGCGCCAGCTCGTGCGAGCAGTACGTC. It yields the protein CASSCEQYV.

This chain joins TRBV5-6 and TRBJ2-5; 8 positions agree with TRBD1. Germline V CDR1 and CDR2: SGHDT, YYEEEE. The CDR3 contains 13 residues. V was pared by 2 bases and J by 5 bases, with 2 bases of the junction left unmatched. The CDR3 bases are TGTGCCAGCAGCTTTGGACAGGGTGAGACCCAGTACTTC. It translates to CASSFGQGETQYF.

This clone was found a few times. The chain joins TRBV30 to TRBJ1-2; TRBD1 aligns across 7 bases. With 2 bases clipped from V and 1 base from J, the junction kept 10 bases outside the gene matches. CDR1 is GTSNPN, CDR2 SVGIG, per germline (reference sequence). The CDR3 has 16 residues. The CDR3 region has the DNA TGTGCCTGGAGTCGAACCCCGGGACAGCATAACTATGGCTACACCTTC. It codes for CAWSRTPGQHNYGYTF.

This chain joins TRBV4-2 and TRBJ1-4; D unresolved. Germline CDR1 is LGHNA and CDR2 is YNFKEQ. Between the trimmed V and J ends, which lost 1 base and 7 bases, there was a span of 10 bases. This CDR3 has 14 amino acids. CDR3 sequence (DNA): TGTGCCAGCAGCCAAGGCCCGGGGAGTGAAAAACTGTTTTTT. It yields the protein CASSQGPGSEKLFF.

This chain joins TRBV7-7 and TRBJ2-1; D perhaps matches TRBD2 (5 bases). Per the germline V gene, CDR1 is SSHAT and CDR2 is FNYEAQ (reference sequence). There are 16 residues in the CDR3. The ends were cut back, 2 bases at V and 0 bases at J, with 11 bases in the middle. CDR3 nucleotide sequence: TGTGCCAGCAGCTTAAACCTTGGACTCTCCTACAATGAGCAGTTCTTC. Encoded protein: CASSLNLGLSYNEQFF. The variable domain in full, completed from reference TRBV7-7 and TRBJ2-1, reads GAGVSQSPRYKVTKRGQDVTLRCDPISSHATLYWYQQALGQGPEFLTYFNYEAQPDKSGLPSDRFSAERPEGSISTLTIQRTEQRDSAMYRCASSLNLGLSYNEQFFGPGTRLTVL.

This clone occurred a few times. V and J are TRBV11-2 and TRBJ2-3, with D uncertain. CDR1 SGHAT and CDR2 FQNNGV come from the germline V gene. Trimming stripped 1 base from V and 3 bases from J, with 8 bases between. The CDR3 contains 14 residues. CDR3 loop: CASSLGSPTDTQYF. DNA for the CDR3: TGTGCCAGCAGCTTAGGGTCTCCGACAGATACGCAGTATTTT.

The CDR3 protein is CSVFPRGGQESYEQYF. In DNA form, the CDR3 reads TGCAGCGTTTTTCCCCGGGGAGGACAGGAGTCCTACGAGCAGTACTTC. The chain recombines TRBV29-1 with TRBJ2-7, with D maybe TRBD1 (7 bases). The length of the CDR3 is 16 residues. Per the germline V gene, CDR1 is SQVTM and CDR2 is ANQGSEA. Trimming took 5 bases from V and 1 from J, leaving 21 bases between them.